A single sample gave rise to the 10 T cell receptor beta chains below, sequenced in a study of blood T cell repertoires in COVID-19 (TCRdb year 2020). The library was generated by the immunoSEQ multiplex PCR assay. TCRdb took this table from immuneACCESS and kept in-frame rearrangements with V and J called. Such tables lack part of the clones; where checked against another copy, unresolved V genes explain under half of the gap, and the rest is unexplained. The sample records 180,000 or so clones, over 75% of which are singletons. 10% to 11% of the sample lies in the top ten. The specimen was peripheral blood. The receptors originated from a human donor with active or convalescent COVID-19. The donor label of this sample is uncertain.

This clone was recorded once. The chain joins TRBV13 to TRBJ2-3; 10 bases agree with TRBD2. Germline CDR1 reads PRHDT; CDR2 reads FYEKMQ (reference sequence). The V and J ends lost 9 bases and 3 bases, in that order; junction bases with no gene match: 12. The length of the CDR3 is 16 residues. The CDR3 DNA is TGTGCCAGTACCCCTAGCGGGAGACGATCGACAGATACGCAGTATTTT. Amino acids: CASTPSGRRSTDTQYF.

For the CDR3, the DNA is TGCGCCAGCAGCACAGGGACGTTTGGCTACACCTTC. Its protein product is CASSTGTFGYTF. V is TRBV5-1 and J is TRBJ1-2; tentative D call: TRBD1 (6 bases). The CDR3 sequence is 12 residues long. Germline V gene lookup returns CDR1 SGHRS and CDR2 YFSETQ. V was trimmed by 4 bases and J by 7 bases, leaving 11 bases between them.

The V gene is TRBV29-1, the J gene TRBJ2-1, with 7 bases aligning to TRBD2. Germline V gives CDR1 SQVTM, CDR2 ANQGSEA. The trim removed 5 bases at V and 4 bases at J, leaving 11 bases unmatched. The CDR3 has 15 residues. CDR3: CSVWGGSLGYNEQFF. The CDR3 bases are TGCAGCGTTTGGGGAGGGTCCTTAGGTTACAATGAGCAGTTCTTC.

This clone was counted once. The rearrangement uses TRBV7-3 and TRBJ2-3, with TRBD2 as a possible D gene (5 bases). Trimming removed 0 bases at V and 3 bases at J, with 16 bases between. CDR3 length: 17 amino acids. The V gene's germline CDR1 is SGHTA and CDR2 FQGTGA. CDR3 in amino acids: CASSLTIRGRGTDTQYF. The DNA for the CDR3 is TGTGCCAGCAGCTTAACGATCCGGGGAAGAGGGACAGATACGCAGTATTTT.

The rearrangement joins TRBV5-1 to TRBJ2-2; tentatively, D is TRBD1 (5 bases). The CDR3 is 17 residues long. V was trimmed by 3 bases and J by 7 bases, leaving 22 bases between them. CDR1 is SGHRS, CDR2 YFSETQ, per germline. The CDR3: CASSSTTGPVRGGELFF. CDR3 bases: TGCGCCAGCAGCTCAACAACCGGGCCAGTTAGGGGCGGGGAGCTGTTTTTT.

The chain's CDR3 is CASSYGKNEQFF. DNA of the CDR3: TGTGCCAGCAGTTACGGCAAAAATGAGCAGTTCTTC. The J gene is TRBJ2-1, the V gene TRBV6-6; D is ambiguous. Germline lookup yields CDR1 MNHNY and CDR2 SVGAGI (reference sequence). CDR3 length equals 12 residues. Trimming pared 2 bases from V and 7 bases from J, leaving 6 bases between.

The genes are TRBV3-1 (or the pseudogene TRBV3-2) and TRBJ1-5; no reliable D call. Germline V gene lookup returns CDR1 LGHDT and CDR2 YNNKEL (reference sequence). CDR3 length equals 15 residues. V was pared by 0 bases and J by 0 bases, with 6 bases between. The CDR3 nucleotides are TGTGCCAGCAGCCAAGACTCTTATAGCAATCAGCCCCAGCATTTT. Translated, it gives CASSQDSYSNQPQHF.

The V and J genes are TRBV9 and TRBJ2-1; 14 nucleotides line up with TRBD2. The V and J ends lost 4 bases and 4 bases, in that order; junction bases with no gene match: 4. The CDR3 sequence is 16 residues long. The germline CDR1 and CDR2 sequences are SGDLS and YYNGEE. The CDR3 DNA reads as TGTGCCAGCAGCCCAAGACTAGCGGGGGGGTACAATGAGCAGTTCTTC. Encoded protein: CASSPRLAGGYNEQFF.

The chain joins TRBV5-1 to TRBJ2-7; 10 nucleotides line up with TRBD1. V lost 0 bases to trimming and J lost 3 bases; unmatched junction nucleotides: 3. CDR1 and CDR2 from the germline V gene are SGHRS and YFSETQ. The CDR3 has 15 residues. The CDR3 bases are TGCGCCAGCAGCTTGGATGGGGACAGGGGCTACGAGCAGTACTTC. It encodes CASSLDGDRGYEQYF. The whole variable domain, remainder taken from reference TRBV5-1 and TRBJ2-7, is KAGVTQTPRYLIKTRGQQVTLSCSPISGHRSVSWYQQTPGQGLQFLFEYFSETQRNKGNFPGRFSGRQFSNSRSEMNVSTLELGDSALYLCASSLDGDRGYEQYFGPGTRLTVT.

The chain couples TRBV13 to TRBJ2-1; TRBD2 is a possible D gene (6 bases). Between the trimmed V and J ends, which lost 7 bases and 7 bases, there was a span of 17 bases. The CDR3 has 14 residues. Per germline, CDR1 PRHDT and CDR2 FYEKMQ (reference sequence). For the CDR3, the DNA is TGTGCCAGCAAGGAGGGAGGCCCCGGGAATGAGCAGTTCTTC. Translating it yields CASKEGGPGNEQFF. Based on the CDR3 plus reference TRBV13 and TRBJ2-1, the full variable domain is AAGVIQSPRHLIKEKRETATLKCYPIPRHDTVYWYQQGPGQDPQFLISFYEKMQSDKGSIPDRFSAQQFSDYHSELNMSSLELGDSALYFCASKEGGPGNEQFFGPGTRLTVL.